These 31 T cell receptor beta chains were sequenced from one sample in a study of regulatory T cells in long-lasting Graves disease. Time point specified: newly diagnosed GD, antithyroid drugs for less than 3 months. Researchers made the TCR library from RNA that was extracted from PBMCs. Sequencing libraries for TCR beta were prepared with iRepertoire HTBI primers and Arm-PCR of CDR3 regions. MiXCR, run by TCRdb on the multiplex PCR reads, gives a single entry per CDR3 protein. The repertoire holds roughly 610,000 distinct CDR3 sequences, with approximately 15% as singletons. The sample also formed part of further work on T cells in Graves' hyperthyroidism and ophthalmopathy.

The starting material was peripheral blood mononuclear cells (PBMCs), obtained at new diagnosis, from a patient treated with antithyroid drugs. Every receptor here comes from a woman aged 30 to 39 with Graves disease.

Note on this clonotype: One junction end disagrees with the germline gene, perhaps due to a read error. The rearrangement links TRBV6-2 or TRBV6-3 to TRBJ1-5; D is perhaps TRBD1 (5 bases). The CDR3 is 15 amino acids. Germline V gene sequence: CDR1 MNHEY, CDR2 SVGEGT. The CDR3 coding sequence is TGTGTCAGCAGTTACTCGGGCAGGGCGGATCAGCCCCAGCATTTT. Translating gives CVSSYSGRADQPQHF.

The chain combines TRBV5-1 with TRBJ2-3; 8 bases agree with TRBD2. Germline-derived CDR1 and CDR2 are SGHRS and YFSETQ. The V segment lost 0 bases and the J segment 2 bases; nucleotides outside the gene matches: 5. This CDR3 is built from 16 residues. In DNA form, the CDR3 reads TGCGCCAGCAGCTTGGCCGGGCGGGAGGCCACAGATACGCAGTATTTT. Its translation is CASSLAGREATDTQYF.

This clonotype was seen ten or more times. This chain links TRBV6-1 with TRBJ2-5; TRBD1 aligns across 7 bases. Germline V gene sequence: CDR1 MNHNS, CDR2 SASEGT. V gave up 7 bases and J gave up 2 bases; unmatched junction bases: 10. The CDR3 spans 15 residues. The CDR3: CASTVTGLVQETQYF. Written as DNA, the CDR3 is TGTGCCAGCACCGTGACAGGGCTGGTACAAGAGACCCAGTACTTC.

There are a few counts of this clonotype. The rearrangement uses TRBV6-2 or TRBV6-3 and TRBJ2-1, with no clear D. The germline V and J ends were trimmed by 5 bases and 8 bases, with 19 bases remaining between them. Germline V gene sequence: CDR1 MNHEY, CDR2 SVGEGT. The CDR3 totals 15 residues. CDR3 coding DNA: TGTGCCAGCAGTCCCCCCGCCTATCTTAAAGATGAGCAGTTCTTC. Translated: CASSPPAYLKDEQFF.

This clonotype was picked up a small number of times. V gene TRBV6-2 or TRBV6-3 combines with J gene TRBJ2-5; possible D gene TRBD1, 6 bases. From germline, CDR1 is MNHEY and CDR2 SVGEGT. The V gene lost 4 bases and the J gene lost 4 bases, with 19 bases spanning the gap. CDR3 length: 16 residues. The CDR3 here is CASSSAPGRGRETQYF. CDR3 in DNA: TGTGCCAGCAGTTCTGCCCCCGGCAGGGGTAGAGAGACCCAGTACTTC.

This chain uses TRBV5-6 with TRBJ2-5, with D maybe TRBD1 (5 bases). CDR3 length: 16 amino acids. The germline V gene has CDR1 SGHDT and CDR2 YYEEEE. Trimming left V 0 bases short and J 1 base short, with 13 bases between. The CDR3 bases are TGTGCCAGCAGCTTGGAAAGGGGCGGCCCCCAAGAGACCCAGTACTTC. Its translation: CASSLERGGPQETQYF.

This clonotype was seen a handful of times. V gene TRBV29-1 combines with J gene TRBJ1-2, with 7 nucleotides matching TRBD1. After removal of 3 bases from V and 8 bases from J, the junction contained 15 bases not matched to a gene. This CDR3 has 15 residues. From germline, CDR1 is SQVTM and CDR2 ANQGSEA. The CDR3 DNA is TGCAGCGTTGAGCCCCTAATAACAGGGGAGGCCGGCTACACCTTC. This gives the protein CSVEPLITGEAGYTF.

There are many counts of this clonotype. The chain uses TRBV28 and TRBJ2-3, with 11 bases that match TRBD2. The CDR3 length is 14 residues. J gave up 2 bases and V 6 bases, and 1 base lay outside the gene matches. In germline, CDR1 is MDHEN, CDR2 SYDVKM. CDR3 sequence: CASRLAGDTDTQYF. The CDR3 DNA follows: TGTGCCAGCAGACTAGCGGGAGACACAGATACGCAGTATTTT. The full variable domain, with the rest looked up from reference TRBV28 and TRBJ2-3, is DVKVTQSSRYLVKRTGEKVFLECVQDMDHENMFWYRQDPGLGLRLIYFSYDVKMKEKGDIPEGYSVSREKKERFSLILESASTNQTSMYLCASRLAGDTDTQYFGPGTRLTVL.

This clonotype was found many times. The gene calls are TRBV28 and TRBJ2-4; 8 nucleotides match TRBD1. After removal of 6 bases from V and 0 bases from J, the junction contained 16 bases not matched to a gene. The CDR3 consists of 19 residues. CDR1 MDHEN and CDR2 SYDVKM come from the germline V gene. CDR3 protein: CASRAAGQEHYLAKNIQYF. CDR3 sequence (DNA): TGTGCCAGCAGAGCGGCGGGACAGGAACATTACCTAGCCAAAAACATTCAGTACTTC.

The chain links TRBV15 to TRBJ2-3, with D possibly matching TRBD1 (6 bases). The end of the DNA fits TRBJ2-5 better, so the J call may be wrong. The CDR3 is 12 amino acids. CDR1 LNHNV and CDR2 YYDKDF come from the germline V gene (reference sequence). The CDR3 DNA reads as TGTGCCTCAGGACAGACATGGGAGACCCAGTACTTC. It specifies CASGQTWETQYF.

This clonotype was seen ten or more times. The V call is TRBV15, the J call TRBJ1-2, with D maybe TRBD1 (5 bases). Deletions cut 5 bases from V and 4 bases from J, with 8 bases between. This CDR3 comprises 12 residues. Germline values: CDR1 LNHNV, CDR2 YYDKDF (reference sequence). CDR3 coding DNA: TGTGCCACCAGCGCCGACAGCTATGGCTACACCTTC. Translated: CATSADSYGYTF.

This chain uses TRBV5-4 with TRBJ2-2; 11 bases fit TRBD1. CDR3 length equals 15 residues. In germline, CDR1 is SGHNT, CDR2 YYREEE (reference sequence). V lost 4 bases, J lost 6 bases, and 5 bases stayed unmatched. The CDR3 DNA reads as TGTGCCAGCAGCGATGGACAGGGGGCTGCCGGGGAGCTGTTTTTT. This encodes CASSDGQGAAGELFF.

CDR3 DNA sequence: TGTGCCAGCAGCGTAGGTCAGGGGGCGCAGGAGACCCAGTACTTC. This codes for CASSVGQGAQETQYF. The V call is TRBV9, the J call TRBJ2-5, with TRBD1 matching over 8 bases. The germline gives CDR1 SGDLS, CDR2 YYNGEE. V was clipped by 0 bases and J by 5 bases; unmatched bases: 6. This CDR3 is built from 15 residues.

Many counts were recorded for this clonotype. The chain is built from TRBV3-1 and TRBJ1-1, with unresolved D. The CDR3 is made up of 15 amino acids. Germline CDR1 LGHDT, CDR2 YNNKEL (reference sequence). V was pared by 1 base and J by 3 bases, with 12 bases between. Written as DNA, the CDR3 is TGTGCCAGCAGCCAAGGTTCGAGACCGGACACTGAAGCTTTCTTT. This codes for CASSQGSRPDTEAFF.

In the case of this clonotype: A read error may explain this, as a much larger clone is one base away. The V gene is TRBV7-9, the J gene TRBJ1-1; D is uncertain. The V end lost 5 bases, the J end lost 1 base, and 14 bases lay between the germline ends. This CDR3 is 15 amino acids long. Germline CDR1 is SEHNR and CDR2 is FQNEAQ (reference sequence). For the CDR3, the DNA is TGTGCCAGCAGCCTTTGGGCCGGAGGGAACACTGAAGCTTTCTTT. Its translation is CASSLWAGGNTEAFF.

This clonotype was observed a handful of times. V usage is TRBV6-1 and J usage is TRBJ2-7, with a possible D match to TRBD2 (5 bases). The germline V gene encodes CDR1 MNHNS and CDR2 SASEGT. The CDR3 is made up of 13 amino acids. The V end lost 4 bases, the J end lost 2 bases, and 9 bases lay between the germline ends. DNA of the CDR3: TGTGCCAGCAGTGTCCCGGGGACCTACGAGCAGTACTTC. It yields the protein CASSVPGTYEQYF.

This clonotype was recorded at least ten times. The J gene is TRBJ2-3, the V gene TRBV29-1, with D tentatively TRBD1 (5 bases). Per germline, CDR1 SQVTM and CDR2 ANQGSEA. The ends were cut back, 6 bases at V and 0 bases at J, with 16 bases in the middle. The CDR3 runs to 15 residues. The chain's CDR3 is CSVIQGVGSTDTQYF. The DNA for the CDR3 is TGCAGCGTAATACAAGGGGTGGGAAGCACAGATACGCAGTATTTT.

At least ten counts were recorded for this clonotype. The CDR3 region has the DNA TGCAGTGCTCGTAAAGTAGAAGAGCAGTACTTC. Protein product: CSARKVEEQYF. This rearrangement joins TRBV20-1 to TRBJ2-7; D is ambiguous. Germline-derived CDR1 and CDR2 are DFQATT and SNEGSKA (reference sequence). Trimming removed 5 bases at V and 7 bases at J, with 12 bases between. This CDR3 has 11 residues.

This clonotype was seen a few times. The gene calls are TRBV6-1 and TRBJ2-2; 11 bases are shared with TRBD2. This CDR3 has 15 amino acids. Per the germline V gene, CDR1 is MNHNS and CDR2 is SASEGT. V shed 4 bases and J 6 bases; nucleotides not matched to a gene: 4. The CDR3 region is CASSVVAGGSGELFF. CDR3 coding DNA: TGTGCCAGCAGTGTTGTAGCGGGAGGGTCCGGGGAGCTGTTTTTT.

This clonotype came up many times. This chain links TRBV20-1 with TRBJ2-7; D ambiguous. Germline V lookup: CDR1 DFQATT, CDR2 SNEGSKA (reference sequence). Trimming left V 1 base short and J 2 bases short, with 9 bases between. The CDR3 is made up of 13 amino acids. This CDR3 is CSARGRHTYEQYF. The CDR3 nucleotides read TGCAGTGCTAGAGGTCGCCATACCTACGAGCAGTACTTC.

Remarks on this clonotype: This may come from a read error, since a much larger clone is one base off. This CDR3 is missing its conserved last phenylalanine or tryptophan, likely due to a read error. The chain links TRBV11-2 to TRBJ1-6; D is unclear. This CDR3 comprises 13 residues. Germline V gene sequence: CDR1 SGHAT, CDR2 FQNNGV. V was pared by 8 bases and J by 9 bases, with 14 bases between. CDR3 protein: CASRTRYFSPLHC. In DNA, the CDR3 is TGTGCCAGCCGCACCCGCTATTTTTCACCCCTCCACTGT.

This clonotype was observed many times. J is TRBJ2-1 and V is TRBV20-1; 7 nucleotides agree with TRBD2. Germline CDR1 DFQATT, CDR2 SNEGSKA (reference sequence). The trim removed 7 bases at V and 7 bases at J, leaving 10 bases unmatched. The CDR3 runs to 13 residues. CDR3 region: CSGTGGVKNEQFF. The CDR3 nucleotides are TGCAGTGGGACGGGAGGCGTCAAGAATGAGCAGTTCTTC.

This clonotype was found many times. This chain links TRBV6-1 with TRBJ2-3; tentative D call: TRBD2 (5 bases). The CDR3 consists of 11 residues. V was pared by 8 bases and J by 6 bases, with 9 bases between. Per the germline V gene, CDR1 is MNHNS and CDR2 is SASEGT. Here the CDR3 DNA reads TGTGCCAGCCGTAAGCGGGATACGCAGTATTTT. Protein sequence: CASRKRDTQYF.

The chain is built from TRBV14 and TRBJ2-3; tentatively, D is TRBD2 (5 bases). Trimming removed 4 bases at V and 4 bases at J, with 18 bases between. The CDR3 loop spans 16 amino acids. In germline, CDR1 is SGHDN, CDR2 FVKESK. The CDR3 spells CASSPGTIWGADTQYF. CDR3 sequence (DNA): TGTGCCAGCAGCCCCGGAACCATCTGGGGAGCAGATACGCAGTATTTT.

This clonotype has a handful of counts. J is TRBJ1-1 and V is TRBV20-1, with D perhaps matching TRBD1 (5 bases). This CDR3 spans 16 amino acids. The V gene lost 0 bases and the J gene lost 1 base, with 15 bases spanning the gap. The germline gives CDR1 DFQATT, CDR2 SNEGSKA (reference sequence). CDR3 residues: CSARDPWGGPNTEAFF. CDR3 DNA: TGCAGTGCTAGAGATCCCTGGGGCGGACCGAACACTGAAGCTTTCTTT.

This clonotype appeared many times. V and J are TRBV30 and TRBJ2-2, with D perhaps matching TRBD1 (6 bases). The V end lost 2 bases, the J end lost 0 bases, and 16 bases lay between the germline ends. The CDR3 covers 17 residues. Germline-derived CDR1 and CDR2 are GTSNPN and SVGIG (reference sequence). CDR3 region: CAWSRPTGMSNTGELFF. CDR3 DNA sequence: TGTGCCTGGAGTCGTCCCACAGGGATGTCGAACACCGGGGAGCTGTTTTTT.

This clonotype was observed at least ten times. The chain is built from TRBV5-1 and TRBJ2-7, with TRBD1 as a possible D gene (6 bases). The CDR3 is 14 residues long. V lost 3 bases and J lost 2, with 12 bases in between. The germline V gene encodes CDR1 SGHRS and CDR2 YFSETQ. The CDR3 loop reads CASSYPGEPYEQYF. The CDR3 DNA follows: TGCGCCAGCAGCTACCCAGGGGAACCCTACGAGCAGTACTTC.

In its sample, this clonotype was seen many times. The chain couples TRBV7-2 to TRBJ1-1, with a weak D call TRBD1 (5 bases). Germline-derived CDR1 and CDR2 are SGHTA and FQGNSA. V lost 5 bases and J 0 bases, leaving 13 bases between the germline ends. The CDR3 sequence is 15 residues long. The CDR3 spells CASSPQGPLNTEAFF. The CDR3 DNA follows: TGTGCCAGCAGCCCCCAGGGTCCCCTGAACACTGAAGCTTTCTTT.

This clonotype has at least ten counts. The chain uses TRBV20-1 and TRBJ1-1, with D perhaps TRBD1 (5 bases). Trimming took 1 base from V and 0 from J, leaving 18 bases between them. The CDR3 runs to 17 residues. Germline CDR1 DFQATT, CDR2 SNEGSKA (reference sequence). CDR3 sequence: CSARGPGFRGVNTEAFF. The CDR3 region has the DNA TGCAGTGCTAGAGGGCCTGGTTTCAGAGGGGTGAACACTGAAGCTTTCTTT.

The gene calls are TRBV9 and TRBJ1-2; no clear D. V shed 4 bases and J shed 3 bases, with 16 bases lying between them. The CDR3 consists of 15 residues. The germline gives CDR1 SGDLS, CDR2 YYNGEE. The CDR3 loop is CASSPTPQSYYGYTF. CDR3 DNA sequence: TGTGCCAGCAGCCCAACGCCCCAGAGCTACTATGGCTACACCTTC.

In this sample, this clonotype turned up many times. This chain joins TRBV28 and TRBJ2-1, with 8 bases aligning to TRBD2. This CDR3 has 16 amino acids. Per germline, CDR1 MDHEN and CDR2 SYDVKM. The V segment lost 1 base and the J segment 5 bases; nucleotides outside the gene matches: 7. The DNA for the CDR3 is TGTGCCAGCAGTTTATTGACGGGAGGGGCCCACAATGAGCAGTTCTTC. It codes for CASSLLTGGAHNEQFF.